This T cell receptor (beta chain) was identified in a study of T cell responses to AZD1222 COVID-19 vaccine. Libraries were prepared by immunoSEQ multiplex PCR; TCRdb keeps only in-frame clonotypes and omits some of them. This sample has approximately 140,000 clones, with 90% found just once. This CDR3 contains 14 residues. The germline V and J ends were trimmed by 5 bases and 8 bases, with 16 bases remaining between them. Germline V gene data show CDR1 as MNHEY and CDR2 as SMNVEV (reference sequence). Concerning this clone itself: Its antigen is undetermined.

Findings and caveats of the study: Regions 160-218 and 743-854 held dominance among vaccine-associated CD4 TCRs, which spanned spike. There were repertoire samples only from the period after the peak T cell response. Donors, mostly white British, included more females; clonal diversity was possibly underestimated.

The sample consisted of peripheral blood, taken 28 days after the second AZD1222 dose. V usage is TRBV27 and J usage is TRBJ2-1; the D is unclear. The TCR sequence derives from an adult who received the AZD1222 COVID-19 vaccine. The CDR3 region is CASSPIGAADEQFF. DNA for the CDR3: TGTGCCAGCAGTCCAATTGGAGCCGCTGATGAGCAGTTCTTC.